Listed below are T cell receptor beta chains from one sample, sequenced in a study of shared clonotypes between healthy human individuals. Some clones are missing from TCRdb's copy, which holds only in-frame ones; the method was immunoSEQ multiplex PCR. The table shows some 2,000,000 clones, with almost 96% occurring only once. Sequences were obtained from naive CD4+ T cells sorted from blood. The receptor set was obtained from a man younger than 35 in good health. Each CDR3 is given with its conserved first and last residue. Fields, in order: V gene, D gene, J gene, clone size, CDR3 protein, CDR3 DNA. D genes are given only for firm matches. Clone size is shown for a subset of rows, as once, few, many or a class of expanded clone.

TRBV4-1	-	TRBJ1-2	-	CASSQEGSRANYGYTF	TGCGCCAGCAGCCAAGAGGGCAGCCGGGCTAACTATGGCTACACCTTC
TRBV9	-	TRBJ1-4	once	CASSVRGGEKLFF	TGTGCCAGCAGCGTCAGGGGAGGGGAAAAACTGTTTTTT
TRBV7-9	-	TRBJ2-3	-	CASSLFFTDTQYF	TGTGCCAGCAGCTTATTTTTCACAGATACGCAGTATTTT
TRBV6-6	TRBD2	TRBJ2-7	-	CASSPGLAQTYEQYF	TGTGCCAGCAGTCCCGGACTAGCGCAAACCTACGAGCAGTACTTC
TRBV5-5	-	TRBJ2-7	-	CASSRQVTLGYEQYF	TGTGCCAGCAGCCGACAGGTTACCCTGGGCTACGAGCAGTACTTC
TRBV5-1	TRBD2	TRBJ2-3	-	CASSPAGTSGTDTQYF	TGCGCCAGCAGCCCGGCCGGGACTAGCGGCACAGATACGCAGTATTTT
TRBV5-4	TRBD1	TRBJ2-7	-	CASSSRQGASYEQYF	TGTGCCAGCAGCTCCAGACAGGGAGCCTCCTACGAGCAGTACTTC
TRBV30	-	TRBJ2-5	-	CAWSKGGKETQYF	TGTGCCTGGAGTAAAGGAGGGAAAGAGACCCAGTACTTC
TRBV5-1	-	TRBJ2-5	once	CASSLDVQLVEYF	TGCGCCAGCAGCTTGGACGTACAACTAGTCGAGTACTTC
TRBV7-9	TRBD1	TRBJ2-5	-	CASSPTGSLSSQETQYF	TGTGCCAGCAGCCCGACAGGGTCCCTCTCCTCCCAAGAGACCCAGTACTTC
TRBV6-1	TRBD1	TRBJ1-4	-	CASSEGDRGNEKLFF	TGTGCCAGCAGTGAAGGGGACAGAGGTAATGAAAAACTGTTTTTT
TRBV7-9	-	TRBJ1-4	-	CASSLAGAGLGKLFF	TGTGCCAGCAGCTTAGCTGGGGCAGGGCTCGGAAAACTGTTTTTT
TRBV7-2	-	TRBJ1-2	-	CASSLAAAGPNGYTF	TGTGCCAGCAGCTTAGCCGCCGCAGGGCCCAATGGCTACACCTTC
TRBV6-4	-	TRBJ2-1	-	CASSDRLPDEQFF	TGTGCCAGCAGTGACAGGTTACCAGATGAGCAGTTCTTC
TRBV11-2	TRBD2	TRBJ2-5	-	CASSLVGTSTQETQYF	TGTGCCAGCAGCTTAGTAGGGACTAGTACTCAAGAGACCCAGTACTTC
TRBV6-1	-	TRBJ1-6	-	CASSESRVSVALHF	TGTGCCAGCAGTGAAAGTCGAGTAAGTGTGGCCCTCCACTTT
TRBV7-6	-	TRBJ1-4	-	CASSLAGGLGEKLFF	TGTGCCAGCAGCTTAGCGGGGGGGCTTGGTGAAAAACTGTTTTTT
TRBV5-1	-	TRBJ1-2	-	CASSLTLANYGYTF	TGCGCCAGCAGCCTGACGTTAGCTAACTATGGCTACACCTTC
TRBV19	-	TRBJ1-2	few	CASRGIYYGYTF	TGTGCCAGTAGAGGGATCTACTATGGCTACACCTTC
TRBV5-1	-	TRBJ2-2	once	CASSPRLGGITGELFF	TGCGCCAGCAGCCCCCGACTAGGGGGGATCACCGGGGAGCTGTTTTTT
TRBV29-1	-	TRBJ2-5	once	CSVRPGHNQETQYF	TGCAGCGTTCGCCCCGGACATAACCAAGAGACCCAGTACTTC
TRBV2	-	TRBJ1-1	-	CASEFQNTEAFF	TGTGCCAGCGAATTCCAGAACACTGAAGCTTTCTTT
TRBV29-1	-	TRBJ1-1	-	CSVDRGRTEAFF	TGCAGCGTTGATAGGGGAAGGACTGAAGCTTTCTTT
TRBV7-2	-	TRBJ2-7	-	CASSFEGLLSSYEQYF	TGTGCCAGCAGCTTTGAGGGGCTCCTTAGCTCCTACGAGCAGTACTTC
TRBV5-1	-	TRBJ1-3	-	CASSLEAGDAGNTIYF	TGCGCCAGCAGCTTGGAGGCCGGGGATGCCGGAAACACCATATATTTT
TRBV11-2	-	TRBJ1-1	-	CASSWTANTEAFF	TGTGCCAGCAGCTGGACAGCGAACACTGAAGCTTTCTTT
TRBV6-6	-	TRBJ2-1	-	CASSYSGGSSYNEQFF	TGTGCCAGCAGTTACTCTGGCGGAAGCTCCTACAATGAGCAGTTCTTC
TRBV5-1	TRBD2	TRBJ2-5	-	CASSLEASGGAGETQYF	TGCGCCAGCAGCTTGGAGGCTAGCGGGGGGGCCGGGGAGACCCAGTACTTC
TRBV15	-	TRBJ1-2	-	CATAGGRINYGYTF	TGTGCCACTGCGGGGGGGCGGATTAACTATGGCTACACCTTC
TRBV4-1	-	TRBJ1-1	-	CASSHYWGGTEAFF	TGCGCCAGCAGCCACTATTGGGGGGGGACTGAAGCTTTCTTT
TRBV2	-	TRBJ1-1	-	CASILGAGYTEAFF	TGTGCCAGCATCCTAGGGGCAGGATACACTGAAGCTTTCTTT
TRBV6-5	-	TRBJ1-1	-	CASRMTFVTEAFF	TGTGCCAGCAGGATGACATTCGTCACTGAAGCTTTCTTT
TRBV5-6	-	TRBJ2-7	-	CASSLIPPIEQYF	TGTGCCAGCAGCTTGATCCCACCAATAGAGCAGTACTTC
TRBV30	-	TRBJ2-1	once	CACEDRPSEQFF	TGTGCCTGTGAAGACAGACCAAGTGAGCAGTTCTTC